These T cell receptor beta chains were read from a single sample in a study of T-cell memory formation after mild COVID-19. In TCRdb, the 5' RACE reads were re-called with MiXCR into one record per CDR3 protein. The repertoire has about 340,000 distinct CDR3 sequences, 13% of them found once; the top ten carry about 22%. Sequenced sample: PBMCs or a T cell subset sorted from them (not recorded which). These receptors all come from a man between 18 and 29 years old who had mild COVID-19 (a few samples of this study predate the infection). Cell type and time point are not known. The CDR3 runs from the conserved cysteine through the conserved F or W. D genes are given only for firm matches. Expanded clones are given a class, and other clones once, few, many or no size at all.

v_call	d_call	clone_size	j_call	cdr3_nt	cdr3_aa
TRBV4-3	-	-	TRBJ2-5	TGCGCCAGCAGCCAATCGACAGAAGAGACCCAGTACTTC	CASSQSTEETQYF
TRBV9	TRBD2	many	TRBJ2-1	TGTGCCAGCAGCGTAGAGCTAGCGGGGGGGCAGGAGCAGTTCTTC	CASSVELAGGQEQFF
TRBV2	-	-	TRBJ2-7	TGTGCCAGCAGTGTAGAGGGCCGGGCAACCTACGAGCAGTACTTC	CASSVEGRATYEQYF
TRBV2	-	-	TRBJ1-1	TGTGCCAGCAGCGATAGGGGGTCCACTGAAGCTTTCTTT	CASSDRGSTEAFF
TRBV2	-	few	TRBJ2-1	TGTGCCGCTTCTCGTACGGTAGGATACAATGAGCAGTTCTTC	CAASRTVGYNEQFF
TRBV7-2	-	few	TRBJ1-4	TGTGCCAGCAGAACCGGGCCCACATCGGAAAAACTGTTTTTT	CASRTGPTSEKLFF
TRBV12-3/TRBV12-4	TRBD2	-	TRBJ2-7	TGTGCCAGCAGTCCCTCGCATGGACTAGCGGTACATCGAAACCACTACGAGCAGTACTTC	CASSPSHGLAVHRNHYEQYF
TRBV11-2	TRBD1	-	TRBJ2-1	TGTGCCAGCAGCTTGGGGACAGCGGCAAACAATGAGCAGTTCTTC	CASSLGTAANNEQFF
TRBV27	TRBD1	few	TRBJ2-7	TGTGCCAGCAGCCGGACAGGGGGTGACGAGCAGTACTTC	CASSRTGGDEQYF
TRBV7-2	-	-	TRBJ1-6	TGTGCCAGCAGCTTAAGCCACGGATCGACGAATTCACCCCTCCACTTT	CASSLSHGSTNSPLHF
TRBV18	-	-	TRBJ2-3	TGTGCCAGCTCACCGAAGGCATCGGTCCAGGATACGCAGTATTTT	CASSPKASVQDTQYF
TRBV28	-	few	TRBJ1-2	TGTGCCAGCAGTCGGATGGGTAATAACTATGGCTACACCTTC	CASSRMGNNYGYTF
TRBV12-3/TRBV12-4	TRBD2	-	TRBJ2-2	TGTGCCAGCACGTCGCGGGGGGGTAGCACCGGGGAGCTGTTTTTT	CASTSRGGSTGELFF
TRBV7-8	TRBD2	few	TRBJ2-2	TGTGCCAGCAGCGTGACTAGCGGGTCCACCGGGGAGCTGTTTTTT	CASSVTSGSTGELFF
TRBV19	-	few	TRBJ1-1	TGTGCCAGTAGTGTCAGGGGCGGTGTAGCTGAAGCTTTCTTT	CASSVRGGVAEAFF
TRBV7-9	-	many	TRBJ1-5	TGTGCCAGCAGTTTTGGCGGGGATCAGCCCCAGCATTTT	CASSFGGDQPQHF
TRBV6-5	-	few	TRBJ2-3	TGTGCCAGCAGGAGACTGACCGGGGCCGGAGATACGCAGTATTTT	CASRRLTGAGDTQYF
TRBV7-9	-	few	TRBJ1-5	TGTGCCAGCAGCTACTACGCGACGCCCCAGCATTTT	CASSYYATPQHF
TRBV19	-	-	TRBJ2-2	TGTGCCAGTAACAGTGGCGGTCGGATTTACACCGGGGAGCTGTTTTTT	CASNSGGRIYTGELFF
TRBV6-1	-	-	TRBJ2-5	TGTGCCAGCAGTGAATCGTATAAAGAGACCCAGTACTTC	CASSESYKETQYF
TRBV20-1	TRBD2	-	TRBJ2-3	TGCAGTGCTAAACGGACTAGCGGGGGTCCTCGAGATACGCAGTATTTT	CSAKRTSGGPRDTQYF
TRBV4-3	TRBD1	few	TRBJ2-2	TGCGCCAGCAGCCAAGAAGGGGGCCTAGTGGCCGGGGAGCTGTTTTTT	CASSQEGGLVAGELFF
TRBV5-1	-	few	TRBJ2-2	TGCGCCAGCAGCTTGCTAACGGCCGGGGAGCTGTTTTTT	CASSLLTAGELFF
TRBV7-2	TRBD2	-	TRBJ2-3	TGTGCCAGCAGCTTAATAGCGGGTGATACGCAGTATTTT	CASSLIAGDTQYF
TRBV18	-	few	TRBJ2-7	TGTGCCAGCTCACCCGTGGAGGGGGGAGAGCAGTACTTC	CASSPVEGGEQYF
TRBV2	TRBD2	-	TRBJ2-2	TGTGCCAGCAGTACTCTAGCGGGGGGGCTTGGCGGGGAGCTGTTTTTT	CASSTLAGGLGGELFF
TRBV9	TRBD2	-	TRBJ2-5	TGTGCCAGCAGCTCCACTAGCGGGAGAATCCAAGAGACCCAGTACTTC	CASSSTSGRIQETQYF
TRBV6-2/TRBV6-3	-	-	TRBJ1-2	TGTGCCAGCAGTTTCCCGGGGGCCGTATCTGGCTACACCTTC	CASSFPGAVSGYTF
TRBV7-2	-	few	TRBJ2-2	TGTGCCAGCGGAACGAACACCGGGGAGCTGTTTTTT	CASGTNTGELFF
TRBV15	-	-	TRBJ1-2	TGTGCCACCAGCAGAGATGAGGGAGGCTATGGCTACACCTTC	CATSRDEGGYGYTF
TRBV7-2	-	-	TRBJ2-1	TGTGCCAGCAGCTTAGTTCGGGACGAGGTGTTCTTC	CASSLVRDEVFF
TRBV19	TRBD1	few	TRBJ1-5	TGTGCCAGTAGTGCCGGGACAGGGGGTCAGCCCCAGCATTTT	CASSAGTGGQPQHF
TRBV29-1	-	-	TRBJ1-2	TGCAGCGTTGGGGGAACCCGGGATTATGGCTACACCTTC	CSVGGTRDYGYTF
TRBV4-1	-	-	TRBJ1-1	TGCGCCAGCAGCCAAGCGCCGGACAGCACTGAAGCTTTCTTT	CASSQAPDSTEAFF
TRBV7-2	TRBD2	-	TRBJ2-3	TGTGCCAGCAGCTTTGGTAGCGGGACCGTGGTGGATACGCAGTATTTT	CASSFGSGTVVDTQYF
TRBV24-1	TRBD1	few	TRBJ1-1	TGTGCCACCAGGGCCATCTGGGACAGGCGCGCTGAAGCTTTCTTT	CATRAIWDRRAEAFF
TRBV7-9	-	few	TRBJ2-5	TGTGCCAGCGGCGCAGAGACCCAGTACTTC	CASGAETQYF
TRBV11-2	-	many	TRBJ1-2	TGTGCCAGCAGCTTAGGTCTGGGGAACTATGGCTACACCTTC	CASSLGLGNYGYTF
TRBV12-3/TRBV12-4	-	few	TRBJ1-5	TGTGCCAGCAGTTTAGCGCGGGATAGCAATCAGCCCCAGCATTTT	CASSLARDSNQPQHF
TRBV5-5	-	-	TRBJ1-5	TGTGCCAGCAGCTTGGTCCAGATCAATCAGCCCCAGCATTTT	CASSLVQINQPQHF
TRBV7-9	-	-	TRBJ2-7	TGTGCCAGCAGCACTGAAGATGGGGAGCAGTACTTC	CASSTEDGEQYF
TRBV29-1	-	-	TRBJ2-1	TGCAGCGTTGAAGAAGTGGGGGGGCCTTACAATGAGCAGTTCTTC	CSVEEVGGPYNEQFF
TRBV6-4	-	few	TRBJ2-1	TGTGCCAGCAGTGCGCACGGGACCCTTAACAATGAGCAGTTCTTC	CASSAHGTLNNEQFF
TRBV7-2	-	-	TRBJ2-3	TGTGCCAGCAGCTTAGATAGACACGACACAGATACGCAGTATTTT	CASSLDRHDTDTQYF
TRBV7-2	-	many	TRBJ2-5	TGTGCCAGCAGCCCAGGGGCAGAGCAAGAGACCCAGTACTTC	CASSPGAEQETQYF
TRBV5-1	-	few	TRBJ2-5	TGCGCCAGCGGAACTCGGGGCCAAGAGACCCAGTACTTC	CASGTRGQETQYF
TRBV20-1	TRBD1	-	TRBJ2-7	TGCAGTGCTAGACAGGGGGAGTTGTCCTACGAGCAGTACTTC	CSARQGELSYEQYF
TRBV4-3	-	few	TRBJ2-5	TGCGCCAGCAGCCAACTTAGGGAAGAGACCCAGTACTTC	CASSQLREETQYF
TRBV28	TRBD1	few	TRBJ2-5	TGTGCCAGCAGGAGGGACAGCAGGGAGACCCAGTACTTC	CASRRDSRETQYF
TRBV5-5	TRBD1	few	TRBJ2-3	TGTGCCAGCAGGCGCCCCGGGACAGGAGTCCCAGATACGCAGTATTTT	CASRRPGTGVPDTQYF
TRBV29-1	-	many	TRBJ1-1	TGCAGCGCCTGTGGGGGCACTGAAGCTTTCTTT	CSACGGTEAFF
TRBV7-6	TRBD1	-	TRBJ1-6	TGTGCCAGCAGCTTAGGAGCAGGGGGCGCGTCCTATAATTCACCCCTCCACTTT	CASSLGAGGASYNSPLHF
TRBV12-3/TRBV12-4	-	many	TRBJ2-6	TGTGCCAGCACCAACTCTGGGGCCAACGTCCTGACTTTC	CASTNSGANVLTF
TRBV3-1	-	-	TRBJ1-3	TGTGCCAGCAGCCCCCGGGACCGGGCGCGGTTGGACACCATATATTTT	CASSPRDRARLDTIYF
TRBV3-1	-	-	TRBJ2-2	TGTGCCAGCAGCCCCAAGACCTACAGGGCTACCGGGGAGCTGTTTTTT	CASSPKTYRATGELFF
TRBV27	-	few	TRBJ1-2	TGTGCCAGCAGTTCGGGGGGATGGGACTATGGCTACACCTTC	CASSSGGWDYGYTF
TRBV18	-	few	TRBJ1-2	TGTGCCAGCTCACCACCGATCGGATACTATGGCTACACCTTC	CASSPPIGYYGYTF
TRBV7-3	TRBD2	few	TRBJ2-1	TGTGCCAGCAGCTTTAGCGGGGGGGCCGGCAATGAGCAGTTCTTC	CASSFSGGAGNEQFF
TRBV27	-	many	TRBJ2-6	TGTGCCAGCAGTTCACAGGGATTAGGGGCCAACGTCCTGACTTTC	CASSSQGLGANVLTF